This T cell receptor (beta chain) was profiled in a study of OX40 agonist ivuxolimab in advanced cancers. Study overall: The diagnoses of dose-escalation patients were hepatocellular carcinoma, melanoma, renal cell or head and neck cancer. Study-wide points: More expanded clones were seen, on average, in CD8+ T cells than in CD4+.

Autoimmune disease history or systemic immunosuppression barred patients. As concerns this clone: As yet, its antigen is unknown.

Germline values: CDR1 SGHVS, CDR2 FNYEAQ. V lost 4 bases and J 1 base, leaving 13 bases between the germline ends. The CDR3 is 15 residues long. Some clones are missing from TCRdb's copy, which holds only in-frame ones; the method was immunoSEQ multiplex PCR. In the table there are some 35,000 clones, roughly nine tenths of which are singletons. The sample was CD4+ or CD8+ T cells sorted from blood, taken in a trial of the OX40 agonist ivuxolimab. This sequence was found in an adult with an advanced solid tumor such as melanoma, head and neck, liver or kidney cancer. The chain is built from TRBV7-6 and TRBJ1-1; D is perhaps TRBD1 (6 bases). The CDR3 loop is CASSSGAGANTEAFF. The CDR3 coding sequence is TGTGCCAGCAGCTCCGGAGCAGGGGCGAACACTGAAGCTTTCTTT.